A single sample is the source of the 21 T cell receptor beta chains below, sequenced in a study of blood T cell repertoires in COVID-19. The data were produced by immunoSEQ multiplex PCR, yet TCRdb's version contains in-frame clones alone and is incomplete. The sample consists of about 170,000 clones, around four fifths of them appearing once. Material: peripheral blood. The origin of the receptors is an elderly woman with COVID-19, enrolled during active disease.

The rearrangement links TRBV11-3 to TRBJ2-1; 10 bases are a match to TRBD1. The CDR3 contains 15 residues. After removal of 5 bases from V and 3 bases from J, the junction contained 4 bases not matched to a gene. Germline lookup yields CDR1 SGHNT and CDR2 YENEEA. The CDR3, as DNA: TGTGCCAGCAGCGGGGGACAGGGGAGCTACAATGAGCAGTTCTTC. It specifies CASSGGQGSYNEQFF.

V is TRBV20-1 and J is TRBJ1-2, with D perhaps matching TRBD1 (6 bases). This CDR3 is 11 amino acids long. Germline-derived CDR1 and CDR2 are DFQATT and SNEGSKA (reference sequence). Trimming removed 2 bases from V and 7 bases from J, with 8 bases in between. CDR3 region: CSARQGTGYTF. The CDR3 nucleotides read TGCAGTGCTAGACAGGGGACTGGCTACACCTTC.

This clone showed up just once. The chain uses TRBV24-1 and TRBJ2-7, with 9 positions matching TRBD2. The CDR3 is made up of 16 amino acids. The germline V gene encodes CDR1 KGHDR and CDR2 SFDVKD. V gave up 3 bases and J gave up 3 bases; unmatched junction bases: 8. The CDR3 DNA is TGTGCCACCAGTGATCCCCGGGCGGGAGGGAACTACGAGCAGTACTTC. Protein product: CATSDPRAGGNYEQYF.

The chain recombines TRBV10-2 with TRBJ1-6, with TRBD1 matching over 7 bases. The CDR3 loop spans 15 amino acids. Germline assignment: CDR1 WSHSY and CDR2 SAAADI. Trimming removed 6 bases from V and 4 bases from J; junction bases left unmatched: 6. DNA for the CDR3: TGCGCCAGCAGCTGGGGACAGAGTTATAATTCACCCCTCCACTTT. Protein sequence: CASSWGQSYNSPLHF.

This chain joins TRBV2 and TRBJ1-4; D remains ambiguous. This CDR3 is built from 11 residues. The germline gives CDR1 SNHLY, CDR2 FYNNEI. Between the trimmed V and J ends, which lost 7 bases and 7 bases, there was a span of 7 bases. CDR3 sequence (DNA): TGTGCCAGCACGCCGGGTGAAAAACTGTTTTTT. Translation: CASTPGEKLFF.

The chain is built from TRBV7-9 and TRBJ2-3; the match to TRBD2 covers 7 bases. Germline V gene sequence: CDR1 SEHNR, CDR2 FQNEAQ (reference sequence). V was clipped by 7 bases and J by 2 bases; unmatched bases: 6. The CDR3 has 14 residues. Here the CDR3 reads CASISSGYTDTQYF. The DNA for the CDR3 is TGTGCCAGCATCTCTAGCGGTTACACAGATACGCAGTATTTT.

The table lists this clone with a count of one. V gene TRBV9 combines with J gene TRBJ1-2; D gene uncertain. The ends were cut back, 3 bases at V and 5 bases at J, with 14 bases in the middle. Germline V gene data show CDR1 as SGDLS and CDR2 as YYNGEE. This CDR3 is built from 14 residues. This CDR3 is CASSAGLNPYGYTF. The CDR3 bases are TGTGCCAGCAGCGCCGGACTGAATCCTTATGGCTACACCTTC.

This clone turned up a few times. The V call is TRBV6-5, the J call TRBJ2-2; D perhaps matches TRBD1 (5 bases). V was clipped by 6 bases and J by 4 bases, with 9 bases between them. The CDR3 loop spans 13 amino acids. Germline CDR1 reads MNHEY; CDR2 reads SVGAGI. This chain's CDR3 is CASRPTATGELFF. For the CDR3, the DNA is TGTGCCAGCAGGCCGACAGCCACCGGGGAGCTGTTTTTT.

The V gene is TRBV7-3, the J gene TRBJ2-1, with 8 bases lining up with TRBD2. Germline V gene lookup returns CDR1 SGHTA and CDR2 FQGTGA. Losses at the gene ends were 0 bases for V and 10 bases for J; bases not matched to a gene: 11. The CDR3 is 16 residues long. CDR3 in amino acids: CASSLTRRSGSGEQFF. In nucleotides, the CDR3 is TGTGCCAGCAGCTTAACCCGCCGCAGCGGGAGCGGCGAGCAGTTCTTC.

The gene calls are TRBV9 and TRBJ2-2; maybe TRBD1 (5 bases). CDR1 and CDR2 from the germline V gene are SGDLS and YYNGEE. V was clipped by 4 bases and J by 0 bases, with 13 bases between them. This CDR3 region has 16 residues. CDR3 sequence: CASSPQGPSNTGELFF. The CDR3 DNA sequence: TGTGCCAGCAGCCCCCAGGGCCCCTCGAACACCGGGGAGCTGTTTTTT.

This rearrangement joins TRBV18 to TRBJ2-1, with 9 nucleotides matching TRBD2. V lost 5 bases, J lost 5 bases, and 7 bases stayed unmatched. Germline loops: CDR1 KGHSH, CDR2 LQKENI. The length of the CDR3 is 15 residues. CDR3 residues: CASSSLAGENNEQFF. Written as DNA, the CDR3 is TGTGCCAGCTCATCCTTAGCGGGAGAAAACAATGAGCAGTTCTTC.

The J gene is TRBJ2-3, the V gene TRBV3-1 (or the pseudogene TRBV3-2), with D perhaps TRBD2 (5 bases). V shed 1 base and J shed 0 bases, with 11 bases lying between them. CDR3 length: 16 amino acids. Germline CDR1 is LGHDT and CDR2 is YNNKEL (reference sequence). DNA for the CDR3: TGTGCCAGCAGCCAAGCGGCGGGCTCTAGCACAGATACGCAGTATTTT. Translated, it gives CASSQAAGSSTDTQYF.

The chain combines TRBV9 with TRBJ2-1, with D possibly being TRBD1 (7 bases). CDR3 size: 16 residues. V lost 0 bases and J lost 2, with 12 bases in between. From germline, CDR1 is SGDLS and CDR2 YYNGEE. The CDR3 sequence: CASSVEPGGTYNEQFF. CDR3 bases: TGTGCCAGCAGCGTAGAGCCAGGGGGGACCTACAATGAGCAGTTCTTC. Complete variable domain (other parts from reference TRBV9 and TRBJ2-1): DSGVTQTPKHLITATGQRVTLRCSPRSGDLSVYWYQQSLDQGLQFLIQYYNGEERAKGNILERFSAQQFPDLHSELNLSSLELGDSALYFCASSVEPGGTYNEQFFGPGTRLTVL.

The rearrangement links TRBV4-1 to TRBJ1-2; D possibly corresponds to TRBD1 (6 bases). V was shortened by 0 bases and J by 8 bases, with 19 bases between the two germline ends. CDR3 length: 16 amino acids. Germline assignment: CDR1 MGHRA and CDR2 YSYEKL. The CDR3 DNA follows: TGCGCCAGCAGCCAAGATGAGGGGGGAGGGTTTTGGGGCTACACCTTC. Its protein is CASSQDEGGGFWGYTF.

This clone was observed a handful of times. This sample includes further DNA sequences coding for the same CDR3. J is TRBJ2-2 and V is TRBV3-1 (or the pseudogene TRBV3-2); maybe TRBD2 (5 bases). V lost 1 base to trimming and J lost 3 bases, with 6 bases between them. CDR3 length: 14 residues. The germline gives CDR1 LGHDT, CDR2 YNNKEL (reference sequence). In nucleotides, the CDR3 is TGTGCCAGCAGCCAAGGGGGAGACACCGGGGAGCTGTTTTTT. Translation: CASSQGGDTGELFF.

This clone has only one observation. V and J are TRBV5-1 and TRBJ1-1; 7 bases agree with TRBD1. The CDR3 spans 18 residues. V lost 4 bases to trimming and J lost 0 bases; unmatched junction nucleotides: 15. The germline CDR1 and CDR2 sequences are SGHRS and YFSETQ. Written as DNA, the CDR3 is TGCGCCAGCAGCCTGGATCCCCGGACAGGCGGAATGAACACTGAAGCTTTCTTT. It yields the protein CASSLDPRTGGMNTEAFF.

DNA of the CDR3: TGTGCCAGCAGCACCGGGACAGTGACAGATACGCAGTATTTT. Encoded protein: CASSTGTVTDTQYF. V usage is TRBV5-6 and J usage is TRBJ2-3, with 7 bases aligning to TRBD1. The CDR3 sequence is 14 residues long. Unmatched junction bases numbered 5, after V lost 4 bases and J lost 3 bases. Germline V gene sequence: CDR1 SGHDT, CDR2 YYEEEE.

This rearrangement joins TRBV6-5 to TRBJ2-3, with D possibly matching TRBD2 (5 bases). V lost 7 bases to trimming and J lost 5 bases, with 19 bases between them. Germline V gives CDR1 MNHEY, CDR2 SVGAGI. The CDR3 has 15 amino acids. This chain's CDR3 is CASNLRTGRGDTQYF. CDR3 sequence (DNA): TGTGCCAGCAACTTAAGGACTGGAAGAGGAGATACGCAGTATTTT.

The chain couples TRBV5-5 to TRBJ1-2; D is unclear. Trimming took 4 bases from V and 4 from J, leaving 20 bases between them. This CDR3 comprises 16 residues. Germline V gene sequence: CDR1 SGHKS, CDR2 YYEKEE (reference sequence). CDR3 DNA sequence: TGTGCCAGCAGCCTTTTACCCGGGGAGGTGGTCTATGGCTACACCTTC. Its translation is CASSLLPGEVVYGYTF.

J is TRBJ1-1 and V is TRBV11-1, with D possibly being TRBD1 (5 bases). V was cut by 3 bases and J by 5 bases, with 10 bases left in between. CDR3 length: 13 residues. Germline values: CDR1 SGHAT, CDR2 FQDESV (reference sequence). CDR3 in DNA: TGTGCCAGCAGCTTTCTTGGGGGGACTGAAGCTTTCTTT. It is translated as CASSFLGGTEAFF.

The chain uses TRBV24-1 and TRBJ2-7; D might be TRBD1 (7 bases). The CDR3 spans 15 residues. V lost 4 bases and J 3 bases, leaving 15 bases between the germline ends. The germline V gene has CDR1 KGHDR and CDR2 SFDVKD. The CDR3 DNA reads as TGTGCCACCAGTGACCAAGGGGGCGGGGTCTACGAGCAGTACTTC. Protein sequence: CATSDQGGGVYEQYF.